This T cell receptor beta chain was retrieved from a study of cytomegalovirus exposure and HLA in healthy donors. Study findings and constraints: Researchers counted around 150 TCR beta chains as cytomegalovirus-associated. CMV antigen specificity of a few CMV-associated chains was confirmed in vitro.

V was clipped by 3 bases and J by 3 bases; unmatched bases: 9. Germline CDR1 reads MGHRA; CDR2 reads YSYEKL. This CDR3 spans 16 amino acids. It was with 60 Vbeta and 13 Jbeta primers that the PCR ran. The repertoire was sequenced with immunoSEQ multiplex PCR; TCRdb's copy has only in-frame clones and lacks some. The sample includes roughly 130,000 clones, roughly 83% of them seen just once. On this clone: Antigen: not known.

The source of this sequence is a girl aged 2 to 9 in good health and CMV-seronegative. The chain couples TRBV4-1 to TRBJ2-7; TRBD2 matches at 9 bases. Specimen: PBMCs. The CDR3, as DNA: TGCGCCAGCAGCCATCCGGGGGGAGCGGGGGGCTACGAGCAGTACTTC. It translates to CASSHPGGAGGYEQYF.